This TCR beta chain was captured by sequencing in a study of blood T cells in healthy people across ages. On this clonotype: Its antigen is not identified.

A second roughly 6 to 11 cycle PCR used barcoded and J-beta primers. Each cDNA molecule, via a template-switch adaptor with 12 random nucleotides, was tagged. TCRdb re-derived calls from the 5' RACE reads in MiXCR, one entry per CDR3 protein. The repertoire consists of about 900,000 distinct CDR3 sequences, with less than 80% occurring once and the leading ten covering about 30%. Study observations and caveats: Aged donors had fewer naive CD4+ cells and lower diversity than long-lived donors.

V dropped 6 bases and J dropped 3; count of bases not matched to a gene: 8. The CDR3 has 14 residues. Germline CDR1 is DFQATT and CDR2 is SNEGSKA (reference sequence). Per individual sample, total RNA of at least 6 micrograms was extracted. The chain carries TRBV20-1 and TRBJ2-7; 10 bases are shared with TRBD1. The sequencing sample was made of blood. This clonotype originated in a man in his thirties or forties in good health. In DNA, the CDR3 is TGCAGTGCAGCACCGGGACAGGGGCACTACGAGCAGTACTTC. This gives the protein CSAAPGQGHYEQYF.